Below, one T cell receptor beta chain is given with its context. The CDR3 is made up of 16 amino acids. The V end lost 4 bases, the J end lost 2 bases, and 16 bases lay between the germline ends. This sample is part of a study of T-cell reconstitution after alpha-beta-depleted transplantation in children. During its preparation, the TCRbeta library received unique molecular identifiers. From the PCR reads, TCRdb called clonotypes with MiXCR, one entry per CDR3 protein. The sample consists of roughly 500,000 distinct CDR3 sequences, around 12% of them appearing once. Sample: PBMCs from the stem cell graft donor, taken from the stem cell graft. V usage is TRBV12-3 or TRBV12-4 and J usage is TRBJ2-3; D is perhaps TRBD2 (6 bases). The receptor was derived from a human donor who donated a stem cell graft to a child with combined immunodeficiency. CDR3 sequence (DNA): TGTGCCAGCAGTTCTCCGGCTGGGGGGATCACAGATACGCAGTATTTT. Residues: CASSSPAGGITDTQYF.